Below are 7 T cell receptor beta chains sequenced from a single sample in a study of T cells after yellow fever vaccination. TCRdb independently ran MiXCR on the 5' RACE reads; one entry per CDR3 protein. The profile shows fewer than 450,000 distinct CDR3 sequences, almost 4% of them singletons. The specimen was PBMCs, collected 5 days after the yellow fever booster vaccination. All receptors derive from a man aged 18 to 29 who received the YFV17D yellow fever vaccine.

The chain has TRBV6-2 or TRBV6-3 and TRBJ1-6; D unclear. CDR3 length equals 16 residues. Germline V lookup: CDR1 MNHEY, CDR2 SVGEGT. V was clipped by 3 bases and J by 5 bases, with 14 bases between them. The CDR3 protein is CASSYRRPGNNSPLHF. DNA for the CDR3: TGTGCCAGCAGTTATCGGAGACCTGGGAATAATTCACCCCTCCACTTT.

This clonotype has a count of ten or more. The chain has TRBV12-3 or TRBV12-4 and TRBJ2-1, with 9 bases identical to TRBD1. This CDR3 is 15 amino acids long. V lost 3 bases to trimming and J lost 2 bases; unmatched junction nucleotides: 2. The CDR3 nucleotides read TGTGCCAGCAGTTTTGACAGGGGGGCCTACAATGAGCAGTTCTTC. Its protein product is CASSFDRGAYNEQFF.

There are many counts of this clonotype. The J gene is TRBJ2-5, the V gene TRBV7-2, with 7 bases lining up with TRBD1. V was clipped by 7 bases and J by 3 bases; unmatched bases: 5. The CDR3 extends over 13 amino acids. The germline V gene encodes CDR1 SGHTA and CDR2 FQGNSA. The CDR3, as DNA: TGTGCCAGCAACCCGACAGGGAAAGAGACCCAGTACTTC. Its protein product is CASNPTGKETQYF.

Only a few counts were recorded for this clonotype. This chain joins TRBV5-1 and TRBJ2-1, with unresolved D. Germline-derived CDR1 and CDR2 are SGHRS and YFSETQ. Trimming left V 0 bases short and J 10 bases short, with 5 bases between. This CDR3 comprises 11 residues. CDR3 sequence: CASSLVEEQFF. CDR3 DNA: TGCGCCAGCAGCTTGGTAGAGGAGCAGTTCTTC.

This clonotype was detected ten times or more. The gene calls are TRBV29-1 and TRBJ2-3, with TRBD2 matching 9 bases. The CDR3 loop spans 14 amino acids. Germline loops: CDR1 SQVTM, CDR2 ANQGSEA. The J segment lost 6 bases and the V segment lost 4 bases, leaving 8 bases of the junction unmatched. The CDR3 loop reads CSVGLSGGLDTQYF. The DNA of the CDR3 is TGCAGCGTTGGTCTTAGCGGGGGTTTGGATACGCAGTATTTT.

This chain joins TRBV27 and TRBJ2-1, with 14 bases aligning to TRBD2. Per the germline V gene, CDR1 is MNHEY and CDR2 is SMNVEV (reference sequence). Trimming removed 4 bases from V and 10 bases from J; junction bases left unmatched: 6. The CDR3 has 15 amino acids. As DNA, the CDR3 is TGTGCCAGCAGTTCGGGGACTAGCGGGGGCGGGGAGCAGTTCTTC. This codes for CASSSGTSGGGEQFF.

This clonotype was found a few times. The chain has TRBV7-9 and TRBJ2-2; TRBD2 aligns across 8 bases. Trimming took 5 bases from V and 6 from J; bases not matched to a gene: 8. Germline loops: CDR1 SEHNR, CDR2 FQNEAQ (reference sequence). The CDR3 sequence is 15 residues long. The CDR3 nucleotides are TGTGCCAGCAGCGCTCAGCGGGGGTTGTCCGGGGAGCTGTTTTTT. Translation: CASSAQRGLSGELFF.